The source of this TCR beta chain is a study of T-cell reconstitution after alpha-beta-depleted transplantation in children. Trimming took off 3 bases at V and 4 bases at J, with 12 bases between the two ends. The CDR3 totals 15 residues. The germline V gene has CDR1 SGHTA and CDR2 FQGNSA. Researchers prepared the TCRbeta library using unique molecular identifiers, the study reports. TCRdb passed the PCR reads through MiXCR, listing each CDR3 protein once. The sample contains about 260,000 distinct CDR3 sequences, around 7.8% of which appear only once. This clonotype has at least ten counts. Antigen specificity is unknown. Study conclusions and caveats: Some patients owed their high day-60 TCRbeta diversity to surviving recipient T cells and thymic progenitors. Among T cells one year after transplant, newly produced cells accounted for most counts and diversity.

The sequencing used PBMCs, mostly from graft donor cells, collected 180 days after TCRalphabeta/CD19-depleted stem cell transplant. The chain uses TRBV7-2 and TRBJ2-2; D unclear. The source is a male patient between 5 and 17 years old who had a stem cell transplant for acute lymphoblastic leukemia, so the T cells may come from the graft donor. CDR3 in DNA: TGTGCCAGCAGCTTTTATGTAGCAAGCACCGGGGAGCTGTTTTTT. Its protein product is CASSFYVASTGELFF.